This T cell receptor (beta chain) was recovered during a study of early T cells in non-severe SARS-CoV-2 infection. MiXCR was run by TCRdb on the 5' RACE reads, yielding one entry per CDR3 protein. The sample contains 90,000 to 100,000 distinct CDR3 sequences, roughly 13% of which appear only once. This clonotype appeared many times. V trimming: 5 bases; J trimming: 1 base; junction bases outside the gene matches: 7. The CDR3 spans 15 residues. Germline CDR1 is SGHTA and CDR2 is FQGNSA. The source is an adult who was a healthcare worker with PCR-confirmed SARS-CoV-2 infection or an uninfected control (not recorded which). The J gene is TRBJ2-5, the V gene TRBV7-2; 7 bases line up with TRBD2. The sample consisted of whole blood. The CDR3 DNA follows: TGTGCCAGCAGCCCCCCGGGACTAATCCAAGAGACCCAGTACTTC. It specifies CASSPPGLIQETQYF. Combining the CDR3 with reference TRBV7-2 and TRBJ2-5 gives the whole variable domain GAGVSQSPSNKVTEKGKDVELRCDPISGHTALYWYRQSLGQGLEFLIYFQGNSAPDKSGLPSDRFSAERTGGSVSTLTIQRTQQEDSAVYLCASSPPGLIQETQYFGPGTRLLVL.